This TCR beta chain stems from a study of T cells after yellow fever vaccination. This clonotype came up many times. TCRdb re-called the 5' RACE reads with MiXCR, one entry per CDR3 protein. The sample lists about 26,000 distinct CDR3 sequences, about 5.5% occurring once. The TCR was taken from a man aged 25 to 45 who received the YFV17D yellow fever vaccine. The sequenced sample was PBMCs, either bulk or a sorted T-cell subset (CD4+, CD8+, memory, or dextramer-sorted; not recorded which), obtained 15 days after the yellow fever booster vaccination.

The chain's CDR3 is CSARRQGRDTGELFF. For the CDR3, the DNA is TGCAGTGCTAGGAGACAGGGGAGGGACACCGGGGAGCTGTTTTTT. The rearrangement uses TRBV20-1 and TRBJ2-2; the D gene is possibly TRBD1 (8 bases). The germline gives CDR1 DFQATT, CDR2 SNEGSKA (reference sequence). The CDR3 spans 15 residues. The V gene lost 3 bases and the J gene lost 3 bases, with 14 bases spanning the gap.